Listed below are T cell receptor beta chains from one sample, sequenced in a study of metastatic and nonmetastatic thyroid tumors. TCRdb called clones again from the PCR reads with MiXCR. Among roughly 30,000 clones, roughly 4% were seen once, and the ten largest hold roughly 3.1%. Sequenced sample: blood. These receptors were collected from a male donor with papillary thyroid cancer or a benign thyroid nodule (not recorded which). Some clones in this sample may be carry-over from other donors' samples. The CDR3 runs from the conserved cysteine through the conserved F or W. The order of the fields is clone size, D gene, V gene, J gene, CDR3 protein, CDR3 DNA. D genes are given only for firm matches. Expanded clones get a size class; other rows say once, few or many, or leave the size out.

clone size: few
D gene: -
V gene: TRBV11-2
J gene: TRBJ2-7
CDR3 protein: CASSPTRGSYEQYF
CDR3 DNA: TGTGCCAGCAGTCCAACCAGGGGCTCCTACGAGCAGTACTTC

clone size: -
D gene: -
V gene: TRBV9
J gene: TRBJ2-3
CDR3 protein: CASSVDGDYHPQYF
CDR3 DNA: TGTGCCAGCAGCGTAGACGGGGATTATCATCCCCAGTATTTT

clone size: few
D gene: TRBD2
V gene: TRBV20-1
J gene: TRBJ2-5
CDR3 protein: CSARRAGGDQETQYF
CDR3 DNA: TGCAGTGCTAGGAGGGCGGGGGGGGACCAAGAGACCCAGTACTTC

clone size: few
D gene: -
V gene: TRBV20-1
J gene: TRBJ2-1
CDR3 protein: CSARPFACLSNEQFF
CDR3 DNA: TGCAGTGCTAGACCTTTTGCGTGTTTATCCAATGAGCAGTTCTTC

clone size: many
D gene: -
V gene: TRBV2
J gene: TRBJ2-5
CDR3 protein: CASSRGSRETQYF
CDR3 DNA: TGTGCCAGCAGTCGGGGATCTCGGGAGACCCAGTACTTC

clone size: few
D gene: -
V gene: TRBV7-9
J gene: TRBJ2-7
CDR3 protein: CASNEEGLSSYEQYF
CDR3 DNA: TGTGCCAGCAACGAGGAGGGTCTTAGCTCCTACGAGCAGTACTTC

clone size: many
D gene: -
V gene: TRBV9
J gene: TRBJ2-7
CDR3 protein: CASSVTGGPGYEQYF
CDR3 DNA: TGTGCCAGCAGCGTAACCGGCGGGCCCGGTTACGAGCAGTACTTC

clone size: -
D gene: -
V gene: TRBV19
J gene: TRBJ1-2
CDR3 protein: CASSTLTTAQYGYTF
CDR3 DNA: TGTGCCAGTAGTACACTTACGACAGCCCAATATGGCTACACCTTC

clone size: few
D gene: -
V gene: TRBV24-1
J gene: TRBJ2-2
CDR3 protein: CATSDSGHHTGELFF
CDR3 DNA: TGTGCCACCAGTGATTCGGGACACCACACCGGGGAGCTGTTTTTT

clone size: -
D gene: -
V gene: TRBV5-1
J gene: TRBJ1-2
CDR3 protein: CASSFSGGGYTF
CDR3 DNA: TGCGCCAGCAGCTTCTCTGGGGGTGGCTACACCTTC

clone size: many
D gene: -
V gene: TRBV6-1
J gene: TRBJ2-7
CDR3 protein: CASSDDRLHSYEQYF
CDR3 DNA: TGTGCCAGCAGTGATGACAGACTCCACTCCTACGAGCAGTACTTC

clone size: many
D gene: TRBD1
V gene: TRBV7-8
J gene: TRBJ1-5
CDR3 protein: CASSFDRADQPQHF
CDR3 DNA: TGTGCCAGCAGCTTCGACAGGGCGGATCAGCCCCAGCATTTT

clone size: few
D gene: -
V gene: TRBV6-9
J gene: TRBJ1-1
CDR3 protein: CASSYSKGVNTEAFF
CDR3 DNA: TGTGCCAGCAGTTACTCGAAGGGGGTGAACACTGAAGCTTTCTTT

clone size: many
D gene: -
V gene: TRBV19
J gene: TRBJ2-3
CDR3 protein: CASSTRATDTQYF
CDR3 DNA: TGTGCCAGTAGTACCCGGGCAACAGATACGCAGTATTTT

clone size: few
D gene: -
V gene: TRBV6-5
J gene: TRBJ1-1
CDR3 protein: CASSLGRFTEAFF
CDR3 DNA: TGTGCCAGCAGTTTAGGTCGTTTCACTGAAGCTTTCTTT

clone size: -
D gene: -
V gene: TRBV28
J gene: TRBJ2-5
CDR3 protein: CASSSRPLGTQYF
CDR3 DNA: TGTGCCAGCAGTTCCCGGCCCCTTGGGACCCAGTACTTC

clone size: many
D gene: -
V gene: TRBV11-2
J gene: TRBJ2-7
CDR3 protein: CASSLVSAYEQYF
CDR3 DNA: TGTGCCAGCAGCTTAGTAAGTGCCTACGAGCAGTACTTC

clone size: -
D gene: -
V gene: TRBV2
J gene: TRBJ1-5
CDR3 protein: CASSGAGSSNQPQHF
CDR3 DNA: TGTGCCAGCAGTGGGGCGGGCTCGAGCAATCAGCCCCAGCATTTT

clone size: many
D gene: -
V gene: TRBV10-3
J gene: TRBJ1-3
CDR3 protein: CAISDLGGNTIYF
CDR3 DNA: TGTGCCATCAGTGATTTAGGAGGAAACACCATATATTTT

clone size: -
D gene: TRBD1
V gene: TRBV20-1
J gene: TRBJ1-4
CDR3 protein: CSARGDRVNEKLFF
CDR3 DNA: TGCAGTGCTAGAGGGGACAGGGTTAATGAAAAACTGTTTTTT

clone size: few
D gene: -
V gene: TRBV6-2/TRBV6-3
J gene: TRBJ1-6
CDR3 protein: CASSLSGTALSPLHF
CDR3 DNA: TGTGCCAGCAGTCTATCCGGGACGGCGCTGTCACCCCTCCACTTT

clone size: few
D gene: TRBD2
V gene: TRBV19
J gene: TRBJ2-7
CDR3 protein: CASSFGLATYEQYF
CDR3 DNA: TGTGCCAGTAGCTTTGGACTAGCGACCTACGAGCAGTACTTC

clone size: many
D gene: -
V gene: TRBV20-1
J gene: TRBJ2-2
CDR3 protein: CSARGSNTGELFF
CDR3 DNA: TGCAGTGCTAGAGGGTCCAACACCGGGGAGCTGTTTTTT

clone size: many
D gene: -
V gene: TRBV3-1
J gene: TRBJ1-2
CDR3 protein: CASSQIPVGGRTNYGYTF
CDR3 DNA: TGTGCCAGCAGCCAAATACCTGTCGGGGGCAGGACTAACTATGGCTACACCTTC

clone size: many
D gene: TRBD2
V gene: TRBV20-1
J gene: TRBJ2-6
CDR3 protein: CSARDGLAGGSGANVLTF
CDR3 DNA: TGCAGTGCTAGGGACGGACTAGCGGGGGGGTCTGGGGCCAACGTCCTGACTTTC

clone size: few
D gene: -
V gene: TRBV6-1
J gene: TRBJ2-1
CDR3 protein: CASSEAGNEQFF
CDR3 DNA: TGTGCCAGCAGTGAAGCCGGGAATGAGCAGTTCTTC

clone size: many
D gene: -
V gene: TRBV7-8
J gene: TRBJ1-6
CDR3 protein: CASSLALGGYGSPLHF
CDR3 DNA: TGTGCCAGCAGCTTAGCGCTCGGGGGGTACGGTTCACCCCTCCACTTT